The entry that follows covers one T cell receptor (beta chain) sequence. Its antigen is unknown. Germline V lookup: CDR1 MNHEY, CDR2 SVGAGI. The CDR3 is made up of 16 amino acids. The V gene lost 2 bases and the J gene lost 2 bases, with 13 bases spanning the gap. The data belong to a study of cytomegalovirus exposure and HLA in healthy donors. Notes on the study in general: It was reportedly the case that the classifier diagnosed cytomegalovirus status with high specificity and sensitivity.

The PCR had 60 Vbeta and 13 Jbeta primers. Profiled with immunoSEQ multiplex PCR; TCRdb holds only in-frame clones, not every one. The profile shows roughly 250,000 clones, about 80% of them singletons. Participants comprised healthy donors of bone marrow. The sample was PBMCs. The TCR originated in a girl aged 2 to 10 in good health and CMV-seronegative. The chain joins TRBV6-5 to TRBJ1-3; D may be TRBD1 (5 bases). The CDR3 bases are TGTGCCAGCAGTTACGTCCAGGGCGGCGCTGGAAACACCATATATTTT. It is translated as CASSYVQGGAGNTIYF.